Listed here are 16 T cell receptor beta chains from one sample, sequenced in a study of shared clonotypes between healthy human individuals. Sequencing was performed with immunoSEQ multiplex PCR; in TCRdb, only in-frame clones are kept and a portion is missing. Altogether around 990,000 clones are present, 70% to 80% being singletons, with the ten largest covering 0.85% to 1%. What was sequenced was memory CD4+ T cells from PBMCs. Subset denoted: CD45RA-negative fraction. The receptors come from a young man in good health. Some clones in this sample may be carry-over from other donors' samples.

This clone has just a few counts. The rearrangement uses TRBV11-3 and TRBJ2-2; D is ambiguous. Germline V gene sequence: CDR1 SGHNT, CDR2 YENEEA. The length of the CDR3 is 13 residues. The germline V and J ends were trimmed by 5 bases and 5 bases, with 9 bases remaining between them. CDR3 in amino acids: CASSPIGTGELFF. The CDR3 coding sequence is TGTGCCAGCAGCCCGATCGGAACCGGGGAGCTGTTTTTT. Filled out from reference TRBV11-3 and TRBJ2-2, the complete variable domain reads EAGVVQSPRYKIIEKKQPVAFWCNPISGHNTLYWYLQNLGQGPELLIRYENEEAVDDSQLPKDRFSAERLKGVDSTLKIQPAELGDSAVYLCASSPIGTGELFFGEGSRLTVL.

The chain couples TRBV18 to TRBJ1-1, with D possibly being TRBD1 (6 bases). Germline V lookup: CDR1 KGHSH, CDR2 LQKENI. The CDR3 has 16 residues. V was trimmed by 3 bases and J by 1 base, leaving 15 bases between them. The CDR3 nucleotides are TGTGCCAGCTCACCCCTCGCAGTGGGGGCGAACACTGAAGCTTTCTTT. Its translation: CASSPLAVGANTEAFF.

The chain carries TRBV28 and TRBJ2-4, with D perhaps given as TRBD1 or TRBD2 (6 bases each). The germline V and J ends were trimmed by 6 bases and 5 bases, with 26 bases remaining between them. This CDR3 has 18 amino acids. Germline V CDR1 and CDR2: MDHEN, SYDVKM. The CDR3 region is CASRLGRRGGRGENIQYF. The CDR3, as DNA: TGTGCCAGCAGGCTGGGACGCAGAGGGGGGAGAGGCGAAAACATTCAGTACTTC. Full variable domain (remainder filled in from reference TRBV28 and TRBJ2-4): DVKVTQSSRYLVKRTGEKVFLECVQDMDHENMFWYRQDPGLGLRLIYFSYDVKMKEKGDIPEGYSVSREKKERFSLILESASTNQTSMYLCASRLGRRGGRGENIQYFGAGTRLSVL.

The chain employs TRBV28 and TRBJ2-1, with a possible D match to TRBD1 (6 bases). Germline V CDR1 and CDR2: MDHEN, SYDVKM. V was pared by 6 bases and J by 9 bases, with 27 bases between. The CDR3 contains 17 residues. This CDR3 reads CASSYIHQGYQGGEQFF. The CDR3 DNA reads TGTGCCAGCAGCTATATCCACCAGGGGTATCAAGGTGGTGAGCAGTTCTTC.

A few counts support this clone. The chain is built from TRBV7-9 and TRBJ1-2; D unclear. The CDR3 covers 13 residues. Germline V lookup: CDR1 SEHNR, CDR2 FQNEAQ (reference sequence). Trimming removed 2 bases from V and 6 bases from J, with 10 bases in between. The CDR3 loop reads CASSLWLGDGYTF. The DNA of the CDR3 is TGTGCCAGCAGCTTATGGCTGGGCGATGGCTACACCTTC.

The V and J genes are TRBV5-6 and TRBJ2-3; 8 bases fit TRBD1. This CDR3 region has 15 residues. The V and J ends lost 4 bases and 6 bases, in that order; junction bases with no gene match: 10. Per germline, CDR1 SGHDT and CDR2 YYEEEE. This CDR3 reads CASSRTGRGVDTQYF. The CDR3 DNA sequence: TGTGCCAGCAGCCGGACAGGGCGAGGGGTGGATACGCAGTATTTT.

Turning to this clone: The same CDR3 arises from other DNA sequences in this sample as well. This CDR3 reads CASSIAGGETQYF. CDR3 bases: TGTGCCAGTAGTATAGCGGGGGGCGAGACCCAGTACTTC. The rearrangement uses TRBV19 and TRBJ2-5, with D tentatively TRBD2 (7 bases). The CDR3 extends over 13 amino acids. The ends were cut back, 1 base at V and 5 bases at J, with 8 bases in the middle. Per germline, CDR1 LNHDA and CDR2 SQIVND (reference sequence).

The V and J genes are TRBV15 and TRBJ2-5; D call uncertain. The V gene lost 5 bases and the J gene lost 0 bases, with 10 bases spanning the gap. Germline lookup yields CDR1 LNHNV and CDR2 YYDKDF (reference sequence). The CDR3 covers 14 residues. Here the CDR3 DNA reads TGTGCCACCAGCGGCCTCCAAAACCAAGAGACCCAGTACTTC. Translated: CATSGLQNQETQYF. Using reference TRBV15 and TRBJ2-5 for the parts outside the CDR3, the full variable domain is DAMVIQNPRYQVTQFGKPVTLSCSQTLNHNVMYWYQQKSSQAPKLLFHYYDKDFNNEADTPDNFQSRRPNTSFCFLDIRSPGLGDTAMYLCATSGLQNQETQYFGPGTRLLVL.

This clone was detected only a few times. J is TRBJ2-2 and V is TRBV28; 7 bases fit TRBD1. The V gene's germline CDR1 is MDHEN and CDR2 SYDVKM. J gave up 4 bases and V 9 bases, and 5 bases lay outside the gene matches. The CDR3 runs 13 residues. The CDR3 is CASNHRGTGELFF. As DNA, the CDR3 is TGTGCCAGTAACCACAGGGGCACCGGGGAGCTGTTTTTT.

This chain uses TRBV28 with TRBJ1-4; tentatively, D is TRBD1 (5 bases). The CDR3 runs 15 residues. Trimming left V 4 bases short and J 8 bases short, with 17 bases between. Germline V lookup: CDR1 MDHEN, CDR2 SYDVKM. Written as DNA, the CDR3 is TGTGCCAGCAGTTCAGGTGGCGGGGGAGAGGAAAAACTGTTTTTT. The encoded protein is CASSSGGGGEEKLFF. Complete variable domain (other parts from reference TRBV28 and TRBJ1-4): DVKVTQSSRYLVKRTGEKVFLECVQDMDHENMFWYRQDPGLGLRLIYFSYDVKMKEKGDIPEGYSVSREKKERFSLILESASTNQTSMYLCASSSGGGGEEKLFFGSGTQLSVL.

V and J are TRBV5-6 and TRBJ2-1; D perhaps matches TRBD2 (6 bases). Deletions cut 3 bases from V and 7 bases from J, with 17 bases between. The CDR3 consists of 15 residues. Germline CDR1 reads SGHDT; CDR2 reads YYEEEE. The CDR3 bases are TGTGCCAGCAGCTCCAATTGGCGGGAACTAAATGAGCAGTTCTTC. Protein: CASSSNWRELNEQFF.

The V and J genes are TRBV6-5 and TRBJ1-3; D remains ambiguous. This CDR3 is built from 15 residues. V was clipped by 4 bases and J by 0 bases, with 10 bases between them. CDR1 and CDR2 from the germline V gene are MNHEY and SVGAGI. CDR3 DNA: TGTGCCAGCAGTTCCCACCGCGTCTCTGGAAACACCATATATTTT. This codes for CASSSHRVSGNTIYF.

CDR3 coding DNA: TGTGCCAGCAGCGTAGGCGGATCCGGGGAGCTGTTTTTT. Translated, it gives CASSVGGSGELFF. The V and J genes are TRBV9 and TRBJ2-2; D is unclear. Germline CDR1 reads SGDLS; CDR2 reads YYNGEE. V gave up 0 bases and J gave up 6 bases, with 6 bases separating them. CDR3 length: 13 amino acids.

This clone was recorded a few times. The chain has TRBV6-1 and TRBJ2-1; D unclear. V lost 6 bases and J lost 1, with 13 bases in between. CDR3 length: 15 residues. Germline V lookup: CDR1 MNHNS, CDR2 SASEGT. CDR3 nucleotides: TGTGCCAGCAGGCAGTGGCTTGAGTCCTACAATGAGCAGTTCTTC. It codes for CASRQWLESYNEQFF.

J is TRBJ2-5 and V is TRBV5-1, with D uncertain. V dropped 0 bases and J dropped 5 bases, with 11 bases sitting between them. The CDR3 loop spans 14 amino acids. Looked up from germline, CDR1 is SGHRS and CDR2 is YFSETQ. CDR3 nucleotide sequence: TGCGCCAGCAGCTTGGACGCCTTTAGCGAGACCCAGTACTTC. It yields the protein CASSLDAFSETQYF. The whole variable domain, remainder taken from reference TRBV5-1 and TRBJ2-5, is KAGVTQTPRYLIKTRGQQVTLSCSPISGHRSVSWYQQTPGQGLQFLFEYFSETQRNKGNFPGRFSGRQFSNSRSEMNVSTLELGDSALYLCASSLDAFSETQYFGPGTRLLVL.

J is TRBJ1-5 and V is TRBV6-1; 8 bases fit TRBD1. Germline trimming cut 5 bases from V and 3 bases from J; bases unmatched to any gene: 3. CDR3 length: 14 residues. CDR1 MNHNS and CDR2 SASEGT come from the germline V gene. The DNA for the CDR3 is TGTGCCAGCAGTCAGGGGGCGGTCAATCAGCCCCAGCATTTT. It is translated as CASSQGAVNQPQHF.